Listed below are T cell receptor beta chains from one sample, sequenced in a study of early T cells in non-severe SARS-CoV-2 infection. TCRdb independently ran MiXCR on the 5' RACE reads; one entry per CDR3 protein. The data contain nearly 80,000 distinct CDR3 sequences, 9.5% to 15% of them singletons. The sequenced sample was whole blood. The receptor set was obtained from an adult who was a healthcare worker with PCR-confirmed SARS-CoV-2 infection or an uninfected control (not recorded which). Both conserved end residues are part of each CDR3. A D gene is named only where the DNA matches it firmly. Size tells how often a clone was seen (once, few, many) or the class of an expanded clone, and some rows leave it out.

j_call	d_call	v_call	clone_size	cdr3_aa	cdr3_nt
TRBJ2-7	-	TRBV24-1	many	CATSDLRAEEGEQYF	TGTGCCACCAGTGATCTCCGGGCCGAAGAAGGGGAGCAGTACTTC
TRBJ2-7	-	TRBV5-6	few	CASSLGKEQYF	TGTGCCAGCAGCTTGGGGAAAGAGCAGTACTTC
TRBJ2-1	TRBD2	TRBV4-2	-	CASSQHLLTSTPANEQFF	TGTGCCAGCAGCCAACACCTTTTGACTAGCACTCCGGCGAATGAGCAGTTCTTC
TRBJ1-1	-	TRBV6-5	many	CASSYSSSDSEGTEAFF	TGTGCCAGCAGTTACTCTTCCTCGGACTCCGAGGGGACTGAAGCTTTCTTT
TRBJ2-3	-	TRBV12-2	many	CASRARLAGGPGDTQYF	TGTGCAAGTCGCGCAAGACTAGCGGGAGGGCCTGGAGATACGCAGTATTTT
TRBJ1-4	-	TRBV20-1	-	CSASGHAESEKLFF	TGCAGTGCTAGCGGACATGCGGAAAGTGAAAAACTGTTTTTT
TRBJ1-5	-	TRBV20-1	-	CSATGGNQPQHF	TGCAGTGCTACAGGGGGCAATCAGCCCCAGCATTTT
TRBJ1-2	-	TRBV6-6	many	CASRLGGNYGYTF	TGTGCCAGCAGGCTCGGGGGGAACTATGGCTACACCTTC
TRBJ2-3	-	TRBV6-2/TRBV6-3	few	CASSYEGARSTDTQYF	TGTGCCAGCAGTTACGAAGGAGCGAGAAGCACAGATACGCAGTATTTT
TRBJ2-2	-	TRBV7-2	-	CASSLFVGELFF	TGTGCCAGCAGCTTATTTGTCGGGGAGCTGTTTTTT
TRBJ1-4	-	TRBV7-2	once	CASSKGRGGLEKLFF	TGTGCCAGCAGCAAAGGCAGGGGAGGCCTTGAAAAACTGTTTTTT
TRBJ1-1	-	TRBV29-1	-	CSGALGGTEAFF	TGCAGCGGGGCCTTGGGAGGGACTGAAGCTTTCTTT
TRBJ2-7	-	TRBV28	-	CASSLAGAGGEQYF	TGTGCCAGCAGTTTAGCCGGGGCTGGAGGCGAGCAGTACTTC
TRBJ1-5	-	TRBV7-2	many	CASSLNRDQPQHF	TGTGCCAGCAGCTTAAACAGGGATCAGCCCCAGCATTTT
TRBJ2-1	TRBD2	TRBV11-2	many	CASSPEAGLAGVRNEQFF	TGTGCCAGCAGCCCAGAGGCGGGACTAGCGGGAGTACGGAATGAGCAGTTCTTC